Each of the 22 T cell receptor beta chains below was sequenced from the same sample in a study of CD8 T cells in ankylosing spondylitis. Using its own MiXCR run on the 5' RACE reads, TCRdb lists one record per CDR3 protein. The table lists 80,000 to 100,000 distinct CDR3 sequences, approximately 9% of them singletons, with roughly 5.5% in the top ten. The sample consisted of blood, either unsorted or a sorted T cell fraction (not recorded which). All receptors derive from a male donor with ankylosing spondylitis or in good health (not recorded which).

This clonotype has ten or more counts. This chain uses TRBV29-1 with TRBJ1-3; D unresolved. Germline CDR1 and CDR2: SQVTM and ANQGSEA. Trimming removed 0 bases at V and 0 bases at J, with 15 bases between. The CDR3 covers 17 residues. CDR3 region: CSVEDGVARYSGNTIYF. DNA for the CDR3: TGCAGCGTTGAAGATGGAGTGGCAAGATACTCTGGAAACACCATATATTTT.

This clonotype was recorded at least ten times. This could be a read error, since a much larger clone is one nucleotide away. The rearrangement uses TRBV7-2 and TRBJ2-6; TRBD1 matches 7 bases. The CDR3 is 16 residues long. CDR1 is SGHTA and CDR2 is FQGNSA in the germline V gene. Written as DNA, the CDR3 is TGTGCCAGCAGCTTAGCAGGGACAGCTGGGGCCAACGTCCTGATTTTC. Amino acids: CASSLAGTAGANVLIF.

The CDR3, as DNA: TGTACCTTCAGTCCGCCAAATGATCATTTCTATAGCAATCAGCCCCAGCATTTT. Protein product: CTFSPPNDHFYSNQPQHF. The chain couples TRBV12-3 or TRBV12-4 to TRBJ1-5, with D uncertain. The length of the CDR3 is 18 residues.

At least ten counts were recorded for this clonotype. J is TRBJ1-1 and V is TRBV5-2. TRBV5-2 is a pseudogene segment. The CDR3 has 13 amino acids. CDR3 DNA sequence: TGTGCCAGCAAGCAAACAACGAACACTGAAGCTTTCTTT. It yields the protein CASKQTTNTEAFF.

This clonotype was recorded many times. J is TRBJ1-1 and V is TRBV10-3, with D uncertain. Trimming shortened V by 10 bases and J by 2 bases, and 14 bases separated the two germline ends. The germline V gene has CDR1 ENHRY and CDR2 SYGVKD. This CDR3 is 13 amino acids long. The CDR3 region has the DNA TGTGCCACCACTCTAGCAGCCAACACTGAAGCTTTCTTT. Translated: CATTLAANTEAFF.

There are a few counts of this clonotype. The J gene is TRBJ2-1, the V gene TRBV11-3, with 14 bases lining up with TRBD2. This CDR3 comprises 16 residues. Unmatched junction bases numbered 7, after V lost 5 bases and J lost 7 bases. Germline V lookup: CDR1 SGHNT, CDR2 YENEEA. Written as DNA, the CDR3 is TGTGCCAGCAGCCCGCGGACTAGCGGGGGGAAGAATGAGCAGTTCTTC. It is translated as CASSPRTSGGKNEQFF.

This clonotype was seen repeatedly, ten times or more. The gene calls are TRBV28 and TRBJ2-7, with a weak D call TRBD1 (5 bases). V was pared by 2 bases and J by 5 bases, with 7 bases between. Germline CDR1 and CDR2: MDHEN and SYDVKM. The CDR3 contains 12 residues. The CDR3 DNA is TGTGCCAGCAGTTTAATCAGGGACGAGCAGTACTTC. Protein sequence: CASSLIRDEQYF. Full variable domain (rest looked up from reference TRBV28 and TRBJ2-7): DVKVTQSSRYLVKRTGEKVFLECVQDMDHENMFWYRQDPGLGLRLIYFSYDVKMKEKGDIPEGYSVSREKKERFSLILESASTNQTSMYLCASSLIRDEQYFGPGTRLTVT.

This clonotype was counted at least ten times. The CDR3 loop reads CASMGVTNTGELFF. Here the CDR3 DNA reads TGCGCCAGCATGGGGGTAACGAACACCGGGGAGCTGTTTTTT. The rearrangement joins TRBV5-1 to TRBJ2-2, with D possibly called TRBD1 or TRBD2 (5 bases each). Germline loops: CDR1 SGHRS, CDR2 YFSETQ. The CDR3 length is 14 residues. V gave up 6 bases and J gave up 0 bases, with 9 bases separating them.

The chain is built from TRBV7-9 and TRBJ2-7, with D possibly being TRBD1 (5 bases). The germline V and J ends were trimmed by 3 bases and 6 bases, with 12 bases remaining between them. The germline V gene has CDR1 SEHNR and CDR2 FQNEAQ (reference sequence). The CDR3 covers 13 residues. CDR3 sequence: CASSLAQGTEQYF. The CDR3 DNA sequence: TGTGCCAGCAGCTTGGCCCAGGGCACCGAGCAGTACTTC.

There are many counts of this clonotype. The chain uses TRBV20-1 and TRBJ2-3, with 14 bases fitting TRBD2. The V and J ends lost 6 bases and 3 bases, in that order; junction bases with no gene match: 8. The CDR3 extends over 16 amino acids. Germline V gene lookup returns CDR1 DFQATT and CDR2 SNEGSKA (reference sequence). The CDR3 loop reads CSATIGTSGGTDTQYF. As DNA, the CDR3 is TGCAGTGCGACGATCGGGACTAGCGGGGGAACAGATACGCAGTATTTT.

This clonotype was picked up many times. This rearrangement joins TRBV12-3 or TRBV12-4 to TRBJ1-2, with no clear D. The CDR3 consists of 14 residues. V shed 2 bases and J shed 8 bases, with 15 bases lying between them. The chain's CDR3 is CASSLRHDKDGYTF. CDR3 nucleotide sequence: TGTGCCAGCAGTTTACGGCACGACAAGGACGGCTACACCTTC.

This clonotype appeared many times. The chain employs TRBV12-3 or TRBV12-4 and TRBJ2-7; D possibly corresponds to TRBD1 (5 bases). CDR3 size: 15 residues. The V end was cut by 8 bases, the J end by 1 base, with 18 bases between. Here the CDR3 reads CASSKGQGSSYEQYF. The CDR3 DNA reads TGTGCCAGCTCAAAGGGGCAGGGATCTTCCTACGAGCAGTACTTC.

This clonotype occurred many times. The genes are TRBV25-1 and TRBJ2-7, with 10 bases that match TRBD2. From germline, CDR1 is MGHDK and CDR2 SYGVNS. The CDR3 is 15 amino acids. The V segment lost 8 bases and the J segment 2 bases; nucleotides outside the gene matches: 9. CDR3 DNA: TGTGCCAGCCGACCTAATAGCGGGGGGACCTACGAGCAGTACTTC. Translated: CASRPNSGGTYEQYF.

This chain connects TRBV7-9 to TRBJ1-4, with 8 nucleotides matching TRBD1. With 4 bases clipped from V and 7 bases from J, the junction kept 5 bases outside the gene matches. The germline V gene has CDR1 SEHNR and CDR2 FQNEAQ (reference sequence). This CDR3 contains 14 residues. CDR3 sequence (DNA): TGTGCCAGCAGCTATGGACAGGGTGTTGAAAAACTGTTTTTT. Translated, it gives CASSYGQGVEKLFF.

The sample holds a few counts of this clonotype. The chain joins TRBV27 to TRBJ2-3, with TRBD2 matching over 9 bases. Germline CDR1 is MNHEY and CDR2 is SMNVEV (reference sequence). The CDR3 has 17 residues. Unmatched junction bases numbered 8, after V lost 3 bases and J lost 1 base. The CDR3 DNA reads TGTGCCAGCAGTTTCCCGGGGCTAGCGGGACGCACAGATACGCAGTATTTT. Translated, it gives CASSFPGLAGRTDTQYF.

Ten or more counts support this clonotype. This rearrangement joins TRBV5-1 to TRBJ2-7; D is unclear. V was shortened by 1 base and J by 5 bases, with 4 bases between the two germline ends. Germline V gene sequence: CDR1 SGHRS, CDR2 YFSETQ. CDR3 length: 11 amino acids. As DNA, the CDR3 is TGCGCCAGCAGCTTGAGGGACGAGCAGTACTTC. Protein product: CASSLRDEQYF.

This clonotype occurred a few times. The rearrangement links TRBV14 to TRBJ2-7, with 7 bases aligning to TRBD1. The CDR3 has 16 amino acids. The V segment lost 3 bases and the J segment 2 bases; nucleotides outside the gene matches: 10. Germline values: CDR1 SGHDN, CDR2 FVKESK. The CDR3 loop is CASSHRPGTVTYEQYF. CDR3 bases: TGTGCCAGCAGCCATCGACCCGGGACAGTGACCTACGAGCAGTACTTC.

The chain combines TRBV12-3 or TRBV12-4 with TRBJ1-4; D not resolved. This CDR3 has 12 residues. Trimming shortened V by 5 bases and J by 8 bases, and 9 bases separated the two germline ends. CDR3 protein: CASSRTAEKLFF. In DNA, the CDR3 is TGTGCCAGCAGTCGGACCGCCGAAAAACTGTTTTTT.

This clonotype has at least ten counts. DNA for the CDR3: TGTGCCAGCACCAAGTTCGGGGGACGGGGAAATCAGCCCCAGCATTTT. It encodes CASTKFGGRGNQPQHF. The rearrangement uses TRBV12-3 or TRBV12-4 and TRBJ1-5, with D possibly matching TRBD1 (5 bases). This CDR3 spans 16 amino acids. Trimming pared 7 bases from V and 4 bases from J, leaving 20 bases between.

This clonotype was recorded at least ten times. The rearrangement joins TRBV6-1 to TRBJ2-7; the match to TRBD1 covers 8 bases. The CDR3 extends over 15 amino acids. Germline V gene data show CDR1 as MNHNS and CDR2 as SASEGT. V was clipped by 8 bases and J by 5 bases; unmatched bases: 14. The CDR3 bases are TGTGCCAGCCGAGGACAGGGTCAACCCAGCCACGAGCAGTACTTC. This sequence encodes CASRGQGQPSHEQYF.

This clonotype was observed at least ten times. The chain employs TRBV6-2 or TRBV6-3 and TRBJ2-7; TRBD1 might be the D (6 bases). This CDR3 has 11 amino acids. Per the germline V gene, CDR1 is MNHEY and CDR2 is SVGEGT. The V end lost 6 bases, the J end lost 6 bases, and 9 bases lay between the germline ends. The CDR3 coding sequence is TGTGCCAGCAGGGACAGAGGCGAGCAGTACTTC. Encoded protein: CASRDRGEQYF.

This clonotype was seen more than once but under ten times. This rearrangement joins TRBV20-1 to TRBJ1-1, with TRBD1 matching 7 bases. This CDR3 comprises 14 residues. Germline V gives CDR1 DFQATT, CDR2 SNEGSKA (reference sequence). Losses at the gene ends were 5 bases for V and 4 bases for J; bases not matched to a gene: 10. As DNA, the CDR3 is TGCAGTGCTGGACGGACAGGCCGCTTCACTGAAGCTTTCTTT. This gives the protein CSAGRTGRFTEAFF.